The sequence of this T cell receptor beta chain was determined in a study of CD8+CD57+ T cells in acquired aplastic anemia. Study overall: An average of about 9.8 million reads for CD4+ cells was obtained from healthy donors.

The CDR3 length is 12 residues. V was shortened by 6 bases and J by 6 bases, with 9 bases between the two germline ends. CDR1 WNHNN and CDR2 SYGVQD come from the germline V gene (reference sequence). A word on this clonotype: Its antigen is unidentified.

TCR beta VDJ combinations and CDR3 sequences were profiled from genomic DNA. Each CDR3 protein is one row after TCRdb ran MiXCR on the reads. This sample has some 190,000 distinct CDR3 sequences; just over 45% occur once, and the top ten carry under 3.5%. Study-wide results and caveats: No significant patient-versus-control difference appeared in CD8+ Simpson's diversity.

This chain links TRBV10-1 with TRBJ1-5; TRBD1 is a possible D gene (6 bases). The specimen was sorted CD4+, CD8+, or CD8+CD57+ T cells (not recorded which) from PBMCs. The source is a human donor in good health. CDR3 bases: TGCGCCAGCAGGAACAGGGTTCAGCCCCAGCATTTT. Its protein product is CASRNRVQPQHF.